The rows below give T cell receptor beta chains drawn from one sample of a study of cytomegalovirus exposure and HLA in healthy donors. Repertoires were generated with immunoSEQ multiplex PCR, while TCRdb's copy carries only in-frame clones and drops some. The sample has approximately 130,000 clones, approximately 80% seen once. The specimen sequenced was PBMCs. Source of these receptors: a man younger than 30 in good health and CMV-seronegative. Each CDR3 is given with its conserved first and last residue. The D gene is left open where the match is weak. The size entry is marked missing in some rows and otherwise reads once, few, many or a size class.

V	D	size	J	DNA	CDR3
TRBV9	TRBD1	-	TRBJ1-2	TGTGCCAGCAGCGTATCCGGGACAGGCACTCTACGTGGCTACACCTTC	CASSVSGTGTLRGYTF
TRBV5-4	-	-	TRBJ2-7	TGTGCCAGCAGCTTGCTAGGCCGAGGGGGTGAGCAGTACTTC	CASSLLGRGGEQYF
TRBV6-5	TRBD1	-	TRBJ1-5	TGTGCCAGCCAGACAGGGAACAATCAGCCCCAGCATTTT	CASQTGNNQPQHF
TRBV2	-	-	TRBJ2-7	TGTGCCAGCACCGGACAGTCTCTCTCCTACGAGCAGTACTTC	CASTGQSLSYEQYF
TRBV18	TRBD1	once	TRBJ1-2	TGTGCCAGCTCACCAGGGCAGGGGGCATTGGAAGGCTACACCTTC	CASSPGQGALEGYTF
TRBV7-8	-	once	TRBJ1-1	TGTGCCAGCAGCTTAGAAGGCGGGGGCCGCACTGAAGCTTTCTTT	CASSLEGGGRTEAFF
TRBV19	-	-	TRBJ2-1	TGTGCCAGTAGTGCACCTCTAGGGACTTACAATGAGCAGTTCTTC	CASSAPLGTYNEQFF
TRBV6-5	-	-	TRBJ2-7	TGTGCCAGCAGTTCATCAGGACTGCCCTACGAGCAGTACTTC	CASSSSGLPYEQYF
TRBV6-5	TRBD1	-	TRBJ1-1	TGTGCCAGCCGGAGACAGGGGGGAGACACTGAAGCTTTCTTT	CASRRQGGDTEAFF
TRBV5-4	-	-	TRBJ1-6	TGTGCCAGCAGCTTGGGGGGGGGTGGCGGTTCACCCCTCCACTTT	CASSLGGGGGSPLHF
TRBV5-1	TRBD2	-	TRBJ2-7	TGCGCCAGCAGCCTGACTAGCGGGGGCGCCTACGAGCAGTACTTC	CASSLTSGGAYEQYF
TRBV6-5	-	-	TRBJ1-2	TGTGCCAGCAGTTACTCGATTGGGGAGAGTGGCTACACCTTC	CASSYSIGESGYTF
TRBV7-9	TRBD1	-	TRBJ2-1	TGTGCCGTAACCCGGGGACAGGGAAGGACTGGGAATGAGCAGTTCTTC	CAVTRGQGRTGNEQFF
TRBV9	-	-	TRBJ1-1	TGTGCCAGCAGCGGTCGAGTGAACACTGAAGCTTTCTTT	CASSGRVNTEAFF
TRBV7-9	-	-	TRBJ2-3	TGTGCCAGCAGCCGAGGTGGGGCCAGGCTCACAGATACGCAGTATTTT	CASSRGGARLTDTQYF
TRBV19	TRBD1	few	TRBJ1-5	TGTGCCAGTAGTGTCCAGGCAGGGGGGCGTCAGCCCCAGCATTTT	CASSVQAGGRQPQHF
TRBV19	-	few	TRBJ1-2	TGTGCCAGTAGTCAGGCCTATGGCTACACCTTC	CASSQAYGYTF
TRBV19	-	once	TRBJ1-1	TGTGCCAGTACTTTGGGGGCGAACACTGAAGCTTTCTTT	CASTLGANTEAFF
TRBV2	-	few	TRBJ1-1	TGTGCCAGCAGTGAGTATACAGGGAAGAACACTGAAGCTTTCTTT	CASSEYTGKNTEAFF
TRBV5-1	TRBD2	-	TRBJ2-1	TGCGCCAGCAGTACTAGCGGGGTGTTTATCCCCTACAATGAGCAGTTCTTC	CASSTSGVFIPYNEQFF
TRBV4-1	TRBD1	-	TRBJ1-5	TGCGCCAGCAGCCAAGGAGGGACAGGGGGCAATCAGCCCCAGCATTTT	CASSQGGTGGNQPQHF
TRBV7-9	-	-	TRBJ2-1	TGTGCCAGCAGCTTAGAGGCACAGCACAATGAGCAGTTCTTC	CASSLEAQHNEQFF
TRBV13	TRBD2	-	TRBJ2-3	TGTGCCAGCAGCCGCCGGGGGGGCACAGATACGCAGTATTTT	CASSRRGGTDTQYF
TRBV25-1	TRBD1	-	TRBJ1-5	TGTGCCAGCAGTGAATCGGGGACAGGGAGCAATCAGCCCCAGCATTTT	CASSESGTGSNQPQHF
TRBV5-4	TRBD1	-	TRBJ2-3	TGTGCCAGCAGCATTGGACAGGGCCCAGATACGCAGTATTTT	CASSIGQGPDTQYF
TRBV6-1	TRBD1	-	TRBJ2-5	TGTGCCAGCAGTCCTGTCGGGACAGGGAGAGAGACCCAGTACTTC	CASSPVGTGRETQYF
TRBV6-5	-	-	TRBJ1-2	TGTGCCAGCAGTTACGGTGGGGCGCGCTATGGCTACACCTTC	CASSYGGARYGYTF
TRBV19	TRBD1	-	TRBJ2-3	TGTGCCAGTAGTACTGTGGCAGGGGGAGCATCTACGCAGTATTTT	CASSTVAGGASTQYF
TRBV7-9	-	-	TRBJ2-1	TGTTCCAGCAGCTTGGGCAGCATCAAGGAGCAGTTCTTC	CSSSLGSIKEQFF
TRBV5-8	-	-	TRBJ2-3	TGTGCCAGCAGCTGGGGGCGATCCACAGATACGCAGTATTTT	CASSWGRSTDTQYF
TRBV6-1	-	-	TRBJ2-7	TGTGCCAGCAGTGAATTACCCGTCGGACTACAGGGGATTGAGAAGCAGTACTTC	CASSELPVGLQGIEKQYF
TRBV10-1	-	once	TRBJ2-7	TGCGCCAGCCTCAGGGGAACCATCTACGAGCAGTACTTC	CASLRGTIYEQYF
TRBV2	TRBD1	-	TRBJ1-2	TGTGCCAGCAGTGAAAAGACAGGGGTTAACTATGGCTACACCTTC	CASSEKTGVNYGYTF
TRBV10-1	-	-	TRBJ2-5	TGCGCCAGCAGTGAGTCGAGTAGTCGAGAGACCCAGTACTTC	CASSESSSRETQYF
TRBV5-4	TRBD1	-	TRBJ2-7	TGTGCCAGCAGCCTCGGACAGGGCGAGCAGTACTTC	CASSLGQGEQYF
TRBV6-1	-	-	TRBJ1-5	TGTGCCAGCAGTGAAGCTGGGGGGGCATATAGCAATCAGCCCCAGCATTTT	CASSEAGGAYSNQPQHF
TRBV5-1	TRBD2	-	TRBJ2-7	TGCGCCAGCAGTTATGGGCTAGCGGGGGCCTACGAGCAGTACTTC	CASSYGLAGAYEQYF